The clone carrying this T cell receptor (beta chain) was found many times. Germline loops: CDR1 MNHEY, CDR2 SVGEGT. The CDR3 is made up of 15 amino acids. Trimming left V 0 bases short and J 4 bases short, with 9 bases between. The data were obtained in a study of early T cells in non-severe SARS-CoV-2 infection. Overall study: With bulk RNA from unsorted whole blood as input, sequencing yielded unpaired chains.

Each CDR3 protein is one row after TCRdb ran MiXCR on the 5' RACE reads. The data hold around 60,000 distinct CDR3 sequences, with under 10% observed a single time. The sequenced sample was whole blood. This chain joins TRBV6-2 or TRBV6-3 and TRBJ2-2, with D possibly called TRBD1 or TRBD2 (6 bases each). This receptor was identified in an adult who was a healthcare worker with PCR-confirmed SARS-CoV-2 infection or an uninfected control (not recorded which). For the CDR3, the DNA is TGTGCCAGCAGTTACTCGGGGGGCTCCACCGGGGAGCTGTTTTTT. It translates to CASSYSGGSTGELFF.